The entry below gives a single T cell receptor beta chain sequence along with its context. This sample is part of a study of tumor-infiltrating lymphocytes in primary liver carcinoma. Germline DNA was also extracted, and blood RNA was taken from unsorted whole blood. The authors made TCR beta cDNA from approximately 500 ng total RNA with a constant-region primer. Slightly modified ARM-PCR served as the procedure for the TCR beta libraries. These libraries came from three rounds of nested multiplex PCR. One entry per CDR3 protein, called by TCRdb with MiXCR from the multiplex PCR reads. The sample lists some 180,000 distinct CDR3 sequences; about 60% were seen once. The clonotype was recovered from a man aged 35 to 55 with primary liver carcinoma and hepatitis B virus infection. The sequenced material came from peripheral blood.

CDR3 sequence: CASSLDRGSAFF. The CDR3 DNA reads as TGTGCCAGCAGCTTGGACAGGGGATCAGCTTTCTTT. The V and J genes are TRBV5-4 and TRBJ1-1; TRBD1 matches 7 bases. J was trimmed by 10 bases and V by 0 bases; bases with no gene match: 3. Germline values: CDR1 SGHNT, CDR2 YYREEE (reference sequence). The CDR3 spans 12 residues.